Listed here is a single T cell receptor (beta chain). Its cognate antigen has yet to be identified. Per-base qualities were not stored, and no clone one base away is much larger. This sample was taken from a study of STAT5B mutations in CD4+ large granular lymphocyte leukemia (dated by TCRdb to between 2021 and 2024). In the study overall: Among the healthy controls, the CDR3 'QG' motif was associated with a particular HLA allele. TCRbeta repertoires of CD4+ T-cell large granular lymphocyte leukemia patients were compared with those of healthy blood donors. Flow cytometry on FACSCanto II or FACSVerse confirmed that purified fractions exceeded 95% purity among lymphocytes.

What the research found in general, with its limitations: Enrichment of TRBV06-family usage was observed among the top patient clones (8/27) relative to healthy controls (2/35). Main leukemic clonotypes were private to each patient, although 20% to 30% appeared at low frequency in other patients' non-leukemic repertoires. Compared with healthy CD4+ repertoires, CD4-sorted patient repertoires appeared more clonal, and this difference remained even after the putative leukemic clones were removed. The data were not HLA-matched, and the relatively small sample size could explain the higher clonality seen in CD4+ compared with CD8+ T-LGLL.

The immunoSEQ assay at survey resolution was applied to genomic DNA for sequencing of TCRbeta rearrangements. The study's processing was this. In the TCR sequencing data, the lowest productive clonotype frequency that could be detected was 2.59 x 10-5. Analyses included only productive TCRbeta rearrangements, meaning complete and in-frame sequences. Clonality for each sample was calculated as Simpson clonality in the immunoSEQ Analyzer version 3.0. Clones were binned by frequency as very rare, small, medium, large (1-20%) or hyperexpanded (>20%). Generation probabilities were estimated with OLGA 1.2.3, V-gene circos plots were generated with VDJtools, specificities were searched for in VDJdb, and CDR3 motifs were identified with GLIPH. In TCRdb, the immuneACCESS table is reduced to in-frame sequences with V and J assigned. These tables do not hold every clone; where another copy was compared, an unresolved V gene accounts for under half, and the others remain unexplained. V, J and clone size were drawn from that table, and D and trimming were deduced from the DNA. Within this sample are roughly 25,000 clones, with 74% of them counted one time only. Together, the top ten hold over 9% of the sample.

The healthy controls were 35 or so blood donors, and the buffy coats of these donors were supplied by the Finnish Red Cross blood service. All TCR-sequenced material derived from peripheral blood: patient blood samples and healthy donor buffy coats. Ficoll-Hypaque gradient centrifugation was used to isolate peripheral blood mononuclear cells. Magnetic purification was used to isolate CD4+ cells from the buffy coats of the healthy controls. The Gentra Puregene Cell and Tissue kit was used for genomic DNA extraction, and quantification was performed on a Qubit 2.0 fluorometer. Between the V and J ends, shortened by 0 bases and 5 bases respectively, the junction contains 8 bases. Taken from the germline V gene (reference sequence), the CDR1 and CDR2 loops are SSHAT and FNYEAQ. The CDR3 runs 13 residues from the cysteine to the phenylalanine. Only CDR3 DNA remains: 39 bases, in frame from the first base.

The rearrangement combines TRBV7-7 with TRBJ2-7; a confident D gene designation cannot be given. The receptor was isolated from a human donor in good health. Sequenced sample: CD4+ T cells from blood buffy coats. For the CDR3, the sequence is CASSLALGHEQYF. The DNA reads as follows: TGTGCCAGCAGCTTAGCTCTAGGCCACGAGCAGTACTTC.